Listed below are T cell receptor beta chains from one sample, sequenced in a study of identical twins. TCRdb used MiXCR to reprocess the 5' RACE reads, holding one entry per CDR3 protein. The table includes hundreds of thousands of distinct CDR3 sequences, around 20% detected once. The same data also went into a second study, on T cells expressing NK-cell markers.

Sample: PBMCs. The source is a woman in her late teens or twenties in good health. Each CDR3 is given without its conserved first and last residue. Each record gives: V gene, CDR3 protein.

TRBV4-2,ASSQGLAGEGVGNIQY
TRBV7-9,ASSRADSPLH
TRBV27,ASSKSGAAYNEQF
TRBV20-1,SARDRSSSYNEQF
TRBV12-3/TRBV12-4,ASSFFGEQF
TRBV3-1,ASSQDRRQPQH
TRBV20-1,SAQFLGEKLF
TRBV12-3/TRBV12-4,ASRTGSSGNTIY
TRBV20-1,SARDAGGANVLT
TRBV20-1,SASIPATGELF
TRBV12-3/TRBV12-4,ASSFNGGNTIY
TRBV7-2,ASSLDSGGRQPQH
TRBV20-1,SAILPGMRDTEAF
TRBV20-1,SARVSGYT
TRBV25-1,ASSEGPSLTQH
TRBV5-5,ASSQTRLAYNEQF
TRBV20-1,STPSREPGDTQY
TRBV11-3,ASSRGTVGYGYT
TRBV20-1,SAKQGVVTEAF
TRBV5-1,ASSWPGLAGTREQF
TRBV12-3/TRBV12-4,ASSSLGSGELF
TRBV20-1,SASRWEAGGYYEQY
TRBV9,ASSVRRDPKWTEAF
TRBV18,ASSPQGASGTYEQY
TRBV29-1,SVDIYSTTAEAF
TRBV20-1,SARVSNSGELF
TRBV20-1,SAPTGGWTEAF
TRBV20-1,SASGTGTYEQY
TRBV20-1,SARGGMSNQPQH
TRBV7-8,ASSLTSDRYEQF
TRBV10-3,AISRQGSYNEQF
TRBV24-1,ATSDWGGSTYNEQF
TRBV12-3/TRBV12-4,ASSPRGTRDQPQH
TRBV20-1,SARKGSGGRNEQF
TRBV12-3/TRBV12-4,ASSPGLAKSYEQY
TRBV7-2,ASSTVPLSSYNEQF
TRBV7-2,ASSISTFVNEQF
TRBV5-1,ASSWTGGARAGQF
TRBV29-1,SVLLWGEQF
TRBV10-1,ASIGTANFQETQY
TRBV10-3,AISGGTSGIYEQY
TRBV6-2/TRBV6-3,ASIKREGEETQY
TRBV20-1,SARHGDEKLF
TRBV20-1,SAPTDSLETQY
TRBV15,ATSRSNEQF
TRBV5-1,ASSTGGEETQY
TRBV20-1,SARRQPAKNIQY
TRBV27,ASSQNNSPLH
TRBV19,ASSVTGGLLYTEAF
TRBV5-5,ASSFTTNTEAF
TRBV6-1,ASSLRDNYEQY
TRBV10-1,ASSDPRSGGEQY
TRBV30,AWTPTGTGEF
TRBV11-2,ASSTPISRKGDYNEQF
TRBV9,ASSVALGNQETQY
TRBV5-1,ASSLGGTVANEQF